This T cell receptor (beta chain) is drawn from a study of CD8+ T cells in alopecia areata. Points from the study as a whole: Patients shared TCRs less clearly than mice did, possibly owing to HLA.

Germline values: CDR1 SEHNR, CDR2 FQNEAQ (reference sequence). The CDR3 totals 17 residues. Deletions cut 3 bases from V and 4 bases from J, with 22 bases between. In each case, RNA was isolated and then reverse transcribed into cDNA as the sequencing template. Some clones are missing from TCRdb's copy, which holds only in-frame ones; the method was immunoSEQ multiplex PCR. The table lists approximately 57,000 clones, around 96% of them singletons. This clone occurred once. As yet, its antigen is unknown. This TCR derives from a human donor with alopecia areata. This chain uses TRBV7-9 with TRBJ2-7; maybe TRBD2 (6 bases). The source was CD8+ T cells sorted from blood, collected at week 0. CDR3 DNA: TGTGCCAGCAGCTTCCCAGCGGGCGGGGAGACGGGGTACGAGCAGTACTTC. It encodes CASSFPAGGETGYEQYF.